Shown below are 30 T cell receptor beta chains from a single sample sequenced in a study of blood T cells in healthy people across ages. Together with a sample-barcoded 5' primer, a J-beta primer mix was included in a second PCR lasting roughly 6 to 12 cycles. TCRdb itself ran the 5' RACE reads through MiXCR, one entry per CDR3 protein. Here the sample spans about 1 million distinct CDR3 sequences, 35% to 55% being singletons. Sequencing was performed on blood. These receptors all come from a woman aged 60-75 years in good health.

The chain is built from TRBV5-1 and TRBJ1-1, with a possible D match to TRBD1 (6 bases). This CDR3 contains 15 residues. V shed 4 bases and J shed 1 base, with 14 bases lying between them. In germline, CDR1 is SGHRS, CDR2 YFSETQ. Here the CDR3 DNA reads TGCGCCAGCAGCCCGAAGGGACACGCGAACACTGAAGCTTTCTTT. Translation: CASSPKGHANTEAFF.

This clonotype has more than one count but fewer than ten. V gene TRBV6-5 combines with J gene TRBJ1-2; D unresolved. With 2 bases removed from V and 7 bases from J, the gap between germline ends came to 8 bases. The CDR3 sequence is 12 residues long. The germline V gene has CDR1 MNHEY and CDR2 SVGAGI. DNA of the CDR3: TGTGCCAGCAGTTACAAAGCGGGTGGCTACACCTTC. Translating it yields CASSYKAGGYTF.

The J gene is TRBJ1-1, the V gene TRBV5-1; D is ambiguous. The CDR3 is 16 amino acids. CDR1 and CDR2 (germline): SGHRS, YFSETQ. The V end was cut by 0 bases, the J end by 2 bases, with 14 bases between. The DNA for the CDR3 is TGCGCCAGCAGCTTGGCCGCTTTTTCGTCAAACACTGAAGCTTTCTTT. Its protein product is CASSLAAFSSNTEAFF.

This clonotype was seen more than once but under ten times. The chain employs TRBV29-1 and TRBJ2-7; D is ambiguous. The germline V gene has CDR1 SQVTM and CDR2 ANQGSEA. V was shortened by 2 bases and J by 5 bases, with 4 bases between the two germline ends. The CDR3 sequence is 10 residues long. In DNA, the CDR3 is TGCAGCGTTGAACTCGACGAGCAGTACTTC. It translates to CSVELDEQYF.

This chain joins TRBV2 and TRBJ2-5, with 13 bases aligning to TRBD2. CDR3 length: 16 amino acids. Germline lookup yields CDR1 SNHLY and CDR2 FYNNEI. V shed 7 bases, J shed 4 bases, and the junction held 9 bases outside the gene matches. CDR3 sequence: CASNPRTSGSVETQYF. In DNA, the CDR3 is TGTGCCAGCAATCCTCGGACTAGCGGGAGTGTAGAGACCCAGTACTTC.

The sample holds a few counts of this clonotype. In nucleotides, the CDR3 is TGCGCCAGCAGTCCCGGGAGCCAGTTAAATGAGCAGTTCTTC. Amino acids: CASSPGSQLNEQFF. The chain links TRBV10-1 to TRBJ2-1; weak D call: TRBD2 (6 bases). V shed 5 bases and J shed 7 bases, with 15 bases lying between them. Germline V gene lookup returns CDR1 WNHNN and CDR2 SYGVQD (reference sequence). The CDR3 consists of 14 residues.

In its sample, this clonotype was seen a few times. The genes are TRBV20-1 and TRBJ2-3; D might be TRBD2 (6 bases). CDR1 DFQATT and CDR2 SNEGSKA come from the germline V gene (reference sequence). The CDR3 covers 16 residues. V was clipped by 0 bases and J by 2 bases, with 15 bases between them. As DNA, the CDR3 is TGCAGTGCTAGAGATCTACTAGCCAAATACACAGATACGCAGTATTTT. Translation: CSARDLLAKYTDTQYF.

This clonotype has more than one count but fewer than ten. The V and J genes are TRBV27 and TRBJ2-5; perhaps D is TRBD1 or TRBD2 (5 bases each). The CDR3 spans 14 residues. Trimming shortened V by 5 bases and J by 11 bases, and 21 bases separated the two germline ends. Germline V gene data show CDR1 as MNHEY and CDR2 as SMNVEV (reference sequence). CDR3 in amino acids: CASSPGTGGFKQYF. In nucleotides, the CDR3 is TGTGCCAGCAGTCCCGGGACCGGCGGTTTCAAGCAGTACTTC.

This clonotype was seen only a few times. Here the CDR3 reads CASTGTGLYEQYF. CDR3 in DNA: TGTGCCAGCACCGGGACAGGGCTTTACGAGCAGTACTTC. The rearrangement joins TRBV6-5 to TRBJ2-7; 9 bases are shared with TRBD1. The CDR3 loop spans 13 amino acids. J lost 4 bases, V lost 7 bases, and 5 bases had no gene match. CDR1 MNHEY and CDR2 SVGAGI come from the germline V gene.

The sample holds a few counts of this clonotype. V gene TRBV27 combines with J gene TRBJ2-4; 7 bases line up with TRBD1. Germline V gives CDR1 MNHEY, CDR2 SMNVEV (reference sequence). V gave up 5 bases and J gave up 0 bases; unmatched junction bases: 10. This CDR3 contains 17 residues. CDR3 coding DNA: TGTGCCAGCAGTCCCATGACAGGGAGCTTAGCCAAAAACATTCAGTACTTC. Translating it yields CASSPMTGSLAKNIQYF.

CDR3 in amino acids: CSVENGQSPTEAFF. CDR3 in DNA: TGCAGCGTTGAGAATGGACAGAGCCCCACTGAAGCTTTCTTT. V is TRBV29-1 and J is TRBJ1-1; D might be TRBD1 (6 bases). V was cut by 3 bases and J by 4 bases, with 15 bases left in between. The CDR3 is 14 residues long. Germline CDR1 SQVTM, CDR2 ANQGSEA.

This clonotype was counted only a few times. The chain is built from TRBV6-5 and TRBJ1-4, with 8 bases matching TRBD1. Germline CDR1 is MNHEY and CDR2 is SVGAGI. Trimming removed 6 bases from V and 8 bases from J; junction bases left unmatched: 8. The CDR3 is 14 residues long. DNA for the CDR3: TGTGCCAGCAGCGAACGGGACAGGCCCGAAAAACTGTTTTTT. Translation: CASSERDRPEKLFF.

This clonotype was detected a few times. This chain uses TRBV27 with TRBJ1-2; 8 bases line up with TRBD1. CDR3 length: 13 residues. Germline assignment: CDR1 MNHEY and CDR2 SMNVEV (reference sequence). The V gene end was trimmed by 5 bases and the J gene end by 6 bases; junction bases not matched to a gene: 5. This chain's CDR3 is CASSPRQGNGYTF. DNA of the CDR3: TGTGCCAGCAGTCCGCGACAGGGGAATGGCTACACCTTC.

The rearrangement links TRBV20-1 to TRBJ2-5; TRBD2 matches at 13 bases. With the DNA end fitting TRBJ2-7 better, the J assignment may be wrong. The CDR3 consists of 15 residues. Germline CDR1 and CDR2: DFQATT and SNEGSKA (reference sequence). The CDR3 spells CSAPGTSGNIYEQYF. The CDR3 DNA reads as TGCAGTGCACCCGGGACTAGCGGGAATATCTACGAGCAGTACTTC.

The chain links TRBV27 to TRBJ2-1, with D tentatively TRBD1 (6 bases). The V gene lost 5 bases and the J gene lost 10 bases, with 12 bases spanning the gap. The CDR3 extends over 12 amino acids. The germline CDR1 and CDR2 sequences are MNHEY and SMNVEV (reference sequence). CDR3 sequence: CASSNRAGEQFF. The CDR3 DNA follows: TGTGCCAGCAGTAACAGGGCCGGGGAGCAGTTCTTC.

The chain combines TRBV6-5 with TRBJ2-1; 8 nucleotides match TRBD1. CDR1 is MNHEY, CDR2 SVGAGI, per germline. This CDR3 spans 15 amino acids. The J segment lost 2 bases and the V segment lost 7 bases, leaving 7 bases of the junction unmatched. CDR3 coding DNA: TGTGCCAGCACCCCGACGGGACAGGCCTACAATGAGCAGTTCTTC. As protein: CASTPTGQAYNEQFF.

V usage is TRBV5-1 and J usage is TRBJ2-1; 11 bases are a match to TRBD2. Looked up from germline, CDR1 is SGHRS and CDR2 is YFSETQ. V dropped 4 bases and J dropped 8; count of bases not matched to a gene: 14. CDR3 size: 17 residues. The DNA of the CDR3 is TGCGCCAGCAGCCTAACGACTAGCGGGATTGGGTTTGATGAGCAGTTCTTC. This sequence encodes CASSLTTSGIGFDEQFF.

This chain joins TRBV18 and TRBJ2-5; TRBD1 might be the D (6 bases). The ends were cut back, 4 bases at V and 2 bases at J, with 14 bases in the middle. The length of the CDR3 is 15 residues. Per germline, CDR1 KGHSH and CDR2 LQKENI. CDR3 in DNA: TGTGCCAGCTCACGCTCAACAGGGTGGCAAGAGACCCAGTACTTC. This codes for CASSRSTGWQETQYF.

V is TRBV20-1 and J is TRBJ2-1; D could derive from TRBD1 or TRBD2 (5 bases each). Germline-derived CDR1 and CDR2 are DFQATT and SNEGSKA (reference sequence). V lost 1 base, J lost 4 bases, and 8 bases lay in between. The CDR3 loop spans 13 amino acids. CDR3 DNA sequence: TGCAGTGCTAGAGGGGACGCGTACAATGAGCAGTTCTTC. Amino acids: CSARGDAYNEQFF.

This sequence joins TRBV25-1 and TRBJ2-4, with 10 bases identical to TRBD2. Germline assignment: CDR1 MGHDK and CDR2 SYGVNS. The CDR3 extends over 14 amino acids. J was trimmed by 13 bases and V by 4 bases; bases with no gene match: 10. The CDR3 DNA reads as TGTGCCAGCAGTGTGGCTAGCGGGAGAGCTGAGCAGTACTTC. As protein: CASSVASGRAEQYF.

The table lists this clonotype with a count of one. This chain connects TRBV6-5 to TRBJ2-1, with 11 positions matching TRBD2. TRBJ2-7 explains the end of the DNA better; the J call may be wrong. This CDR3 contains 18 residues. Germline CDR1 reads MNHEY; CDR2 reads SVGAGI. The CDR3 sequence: CASSSLLFVAGGYNEQYF. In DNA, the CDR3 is TGTGCCAGCAGTTCCCTTCTCTTCGTAGCGGGAGGGTACAATGAGCAGTACTTC.

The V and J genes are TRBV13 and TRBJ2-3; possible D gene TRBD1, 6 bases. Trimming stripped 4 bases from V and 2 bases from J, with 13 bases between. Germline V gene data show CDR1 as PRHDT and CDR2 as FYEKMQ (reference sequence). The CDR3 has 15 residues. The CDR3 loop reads CASSCTRGNTDTQYF. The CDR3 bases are TGTGCCAGCAGCTGCACCAGGGGAAACACAGATACGCAGTATTTT.

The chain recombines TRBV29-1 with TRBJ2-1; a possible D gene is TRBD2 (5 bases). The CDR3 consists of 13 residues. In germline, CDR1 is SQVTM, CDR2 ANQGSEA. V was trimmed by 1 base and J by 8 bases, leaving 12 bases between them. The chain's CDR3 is CSVEGGSRDEQFF. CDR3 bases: TGCAGCGTTGAAGGCGGGTCCAGAGATGAGCAGTTCTTC.

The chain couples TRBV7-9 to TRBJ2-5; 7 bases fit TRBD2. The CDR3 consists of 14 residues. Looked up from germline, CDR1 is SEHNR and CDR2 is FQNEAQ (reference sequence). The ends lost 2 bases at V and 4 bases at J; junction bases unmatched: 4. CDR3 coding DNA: TGTGCCAGCAGCTTACCCGCGGGGGTAGAGACCCAGTACTTC. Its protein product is CASSLPAGVETQYF.

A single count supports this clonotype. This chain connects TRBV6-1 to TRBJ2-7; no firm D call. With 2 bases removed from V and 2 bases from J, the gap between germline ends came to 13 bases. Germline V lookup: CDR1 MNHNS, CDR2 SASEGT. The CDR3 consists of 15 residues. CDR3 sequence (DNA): TGTGCCAGCAGTGAATATGGGGATATCCCCTACGAGCAGTACTTC. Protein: CASSEYGDIPYEQYF.

CDR3: CASSLKADGTAAYEQYF. CDR3 coding DNA: TGTGCCAGCTCACTTAAGGCGGATGGGACTGCCGCCTACGAGCAGTACTTC. This chain links TRBV18 with TRBJ2-7; a possible D gene is TRBD2 (6 bases). Trimming took off 4 bases at V and 2 bases at J, with 21 bases between the two ends. CDR1 KGHSH and CDR2 LQKENI come from the germline V gene. The length of the CDR3 is 17 residues.

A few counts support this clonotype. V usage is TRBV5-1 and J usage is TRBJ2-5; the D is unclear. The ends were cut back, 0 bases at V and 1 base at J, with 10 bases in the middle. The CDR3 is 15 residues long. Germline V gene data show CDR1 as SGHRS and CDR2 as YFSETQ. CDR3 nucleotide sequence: TGCGCCAGCAGCTTGGCTAGGGCAACCCAAGAGACCCAGTACTTC. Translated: CASSLARATQETQYF.

The CDR3: CASSKDVGTESYNEQFF. The DNA for the CDR3 is TGTGCCAGCAGCAAGGACGTCGGGACGGAGTCCTACAATGAGCAGTTCTTC. The chain is built from TRBV21-1 and TRBJ2-1; whether TRBD1, the table's D call, matches the DNA was not checked. TRBV21-1 is described as a pseudogene. The CDR3 has 17 amino acids.

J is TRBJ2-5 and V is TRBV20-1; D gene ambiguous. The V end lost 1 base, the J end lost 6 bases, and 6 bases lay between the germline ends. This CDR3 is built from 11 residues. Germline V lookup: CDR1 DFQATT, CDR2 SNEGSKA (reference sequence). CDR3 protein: CSARVGQTQYF. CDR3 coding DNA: TGCAGTGCTAGAGTTGGTCAGACCCAGTACTTC.

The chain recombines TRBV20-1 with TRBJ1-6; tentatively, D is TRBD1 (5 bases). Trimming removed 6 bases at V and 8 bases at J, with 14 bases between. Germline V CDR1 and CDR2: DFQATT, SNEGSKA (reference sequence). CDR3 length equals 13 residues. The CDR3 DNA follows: TGCAGTGCGACCGGGACCCAACATTCACCCCTCCACTTT. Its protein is CSATGTQHSPLHF.